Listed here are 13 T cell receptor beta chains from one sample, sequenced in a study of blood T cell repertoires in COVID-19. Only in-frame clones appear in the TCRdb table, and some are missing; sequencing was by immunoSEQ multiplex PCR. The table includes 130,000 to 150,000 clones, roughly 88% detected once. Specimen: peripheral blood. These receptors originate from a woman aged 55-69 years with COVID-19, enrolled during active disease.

The CDR3 nucleotides are TGTGCCAGTAGTAAGGACAGGACCTCCTATGGCTACACCTTC. Its translation: CASSKDRTSYGYTF. V and J are TRBV19 and TRBJ1-2; 7 positions agree with TRBD1. Germline loops: CDR1 LNHDA, CDR2 SQIVND (reference sequence). Germline trimming cut 4 bases from V and 4 bases from J; bases unmatched to any gene: 6. This CDR3 has 14 residues.

The CDR3 spells CAISEPTNNQPQHF. CDR3 bases: TGTGCCATCAGTGAACCTACCAACAATCAGCCCCAGCATTTT. The chain recombines TRBV10-3 with TRBJ1-5; D ambiguous. V lost 3 bases to trimming and J lost 3 bases, with 9 bases between them. The CDR3 extends over 14 amino acids. Germline values: CDR1 ENHRY, CDR2 SYGVKD.

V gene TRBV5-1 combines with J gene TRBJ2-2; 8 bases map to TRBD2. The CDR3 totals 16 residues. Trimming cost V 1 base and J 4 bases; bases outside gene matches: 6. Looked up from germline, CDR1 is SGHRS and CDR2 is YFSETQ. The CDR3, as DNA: TGCGCCAGCAGCTTGCAAGCGGGGGTCAGCACCGGGGAGCTGTTTTTT. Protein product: CASSLQAGVSTGELFF.

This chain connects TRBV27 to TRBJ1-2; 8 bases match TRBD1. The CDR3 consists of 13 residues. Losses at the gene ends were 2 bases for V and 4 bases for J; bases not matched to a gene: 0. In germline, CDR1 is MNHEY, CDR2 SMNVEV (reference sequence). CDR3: CASSLGQGYGYTF. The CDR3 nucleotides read TGTGCCAGCAGTTTAGGACAGGGCTATGGCTACACCTTC.

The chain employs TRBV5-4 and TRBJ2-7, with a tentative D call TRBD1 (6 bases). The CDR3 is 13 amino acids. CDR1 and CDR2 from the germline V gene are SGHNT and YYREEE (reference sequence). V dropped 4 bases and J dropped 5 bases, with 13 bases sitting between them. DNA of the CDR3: TGTGCCAGCAGCCGCACAGGGTTCGACGAGCAGTACTTC. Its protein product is CASSRTGFDEQYF.

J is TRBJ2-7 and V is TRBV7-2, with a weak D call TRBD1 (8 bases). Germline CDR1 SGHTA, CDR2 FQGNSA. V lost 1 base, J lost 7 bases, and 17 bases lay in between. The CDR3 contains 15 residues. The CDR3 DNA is TGTGCCAGCAGCTTAGGAAACAGGGGGGGCGAAGAGCAGTACTTC. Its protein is CASSLGNRGGEEQYF.

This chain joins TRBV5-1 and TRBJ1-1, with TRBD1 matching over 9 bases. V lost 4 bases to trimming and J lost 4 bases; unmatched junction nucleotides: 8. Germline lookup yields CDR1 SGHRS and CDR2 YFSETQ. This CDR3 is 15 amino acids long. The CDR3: CASSPGQGSSTEAFF. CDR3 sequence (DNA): TGCGCCAGCAGCCCAGGACAGGGGTCGAGCACTGAAGCTTTCTTT. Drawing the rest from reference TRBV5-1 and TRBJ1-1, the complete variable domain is KAGVTQTPRYLIKTRGQQVTLSCSPISGHRSVSWYQQTPGQGLQFLFEYFSETQRNKGNFPGRFSGRQFSNSRSEMNVSTLELGDSALYLCASSPGQGSSTEAFFGQGTRLTVV.

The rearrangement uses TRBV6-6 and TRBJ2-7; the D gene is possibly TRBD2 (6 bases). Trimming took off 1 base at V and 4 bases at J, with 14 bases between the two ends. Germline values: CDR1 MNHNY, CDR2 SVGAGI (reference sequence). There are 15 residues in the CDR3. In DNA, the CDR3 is TGTGCCAGCAGTTACTTACTAGCCCTGGCTTACGAGCAGTACTTC. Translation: CASSYLLALAYEQYF.

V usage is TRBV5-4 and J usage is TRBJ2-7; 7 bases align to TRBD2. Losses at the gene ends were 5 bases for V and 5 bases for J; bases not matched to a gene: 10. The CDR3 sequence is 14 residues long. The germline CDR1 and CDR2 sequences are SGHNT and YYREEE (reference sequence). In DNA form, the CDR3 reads TGTGCCAGCAGGTCCTGGGGAGGGCGCGACGAGCAGTACTTC. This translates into CASRSWGGRDEQYF.

The DNA of the CDR3 is TGTGCCAGCAGCTTATATACGGGGGGGACAGCCTACGAGCAGTACTTC. Translating gives CASSLYTGGTAYEQYF. The V gene is TRBV13, the J gene TRBJ2-7; tentative D call: TRBD2 (8 bases). The CDR3 consists of 16 residues. The V end was cut by 2 bases, the J end by 2 bases, with 16 bases between. CDR1 PRHDT and CDR2 FYEKMQ come from the germline V gene (reference sequence).

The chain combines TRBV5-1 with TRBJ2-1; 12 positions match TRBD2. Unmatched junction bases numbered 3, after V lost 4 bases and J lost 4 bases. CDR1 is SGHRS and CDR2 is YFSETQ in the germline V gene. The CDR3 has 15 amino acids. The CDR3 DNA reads TGCGCCAGCAGCCAACTAGCGGGGGGATACAATGAGCAGTTCTTC. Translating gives CASSQLAGGYNEQFF.

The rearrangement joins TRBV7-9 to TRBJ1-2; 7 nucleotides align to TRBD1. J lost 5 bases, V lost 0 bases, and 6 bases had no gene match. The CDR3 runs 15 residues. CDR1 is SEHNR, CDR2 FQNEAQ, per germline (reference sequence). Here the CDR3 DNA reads TGTGCCAGCAGCTTAGCGATCCAGGGGGATTATGGCTACACCTTC. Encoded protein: CASSLAIQGDYGYTF.

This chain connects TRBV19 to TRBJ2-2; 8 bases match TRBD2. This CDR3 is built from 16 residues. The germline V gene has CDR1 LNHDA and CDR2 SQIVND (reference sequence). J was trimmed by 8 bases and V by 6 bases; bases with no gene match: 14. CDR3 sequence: CASSPRGGLLRGELFF. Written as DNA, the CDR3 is TGTGCCAGTAGCCCCCGCGGGGGGCTCCTTAGGGGGGAGCTGTTTTTT.